This TCR beta chain was obtained from a study of cytomegalovirus exposure and HLA in healthy donors. Primers for the PCR totalled 60 Vbeta and 13 Jbeta. Produced via immunoSEQ multiplex PCR; TCRdb's table is partial and in-frame only. The repertoire holds some 200,000 clones, with 8.5% to 10% as singletons. Germline V gene sequence: CDR1 MNHEY, CDR2 SVGAGI. The CDR3 contains 12 residues. V shed 8 bases and J shed 5 bases, with 12 bases lying between them. Input material: PBMCs. This receptor was obtained from a woman aged 25 to 39 in good health and CMV-seropositive. The chain carries TRBV6-5 and TRBJ2-5, with D maybe TRBD2 (7 bases). Here the CDR3 reads CASRGGGETQYF. The CDR3 DNA follows: TGTGCCAGCCGGGGAGGGGGGGAGACCCAGTACTTC.